The following is a T cell receptor (beta chain) sequence with its context. The repertoire was sequenced with immunoSEQ multiplex PCR; TCRdb's copy has only in-frame clones and lacks some. The sample lists 200,000 or so clones; 84% were seen once. The sample comes from a study of blood T cell repertoires in COVID-19. This CDR3 is built from 15 residues. Trimming removed 4 bases at V and 6 bases at J, with 16 bases between. Germline V gives CDR1 SGDLS, CDR2 YYNGEE. Sequenced: PBMCs or T cells enriched from blood (not recorded which). This receptor was taken from a man aged 55 to 70 who had recovered from COVID-19. This chain joins TRBV9 and TRBJ1-4, with a tentative D call TRBD1 (5 bases). CDR3 sequence: CASSPGGGWDEKLFF. The CDR3 nucleotides read TGTGCCAGCAGCCCCGGGGGAGGATGGGATGAAAAACTGTTTTTT. Supplemented by reference TRBV9 and TRBJ1-4, the full variable domain reads DSGVTQTPKHLITATGQRVTLRCSPRSGDLSVYWYQQSLDQGLQFLIQYYNGEERAKGNILERFSAQQFPDLHSELNLSSLELGDSALYFCASSPGGGWDEKLFFGSGTQLSVL.